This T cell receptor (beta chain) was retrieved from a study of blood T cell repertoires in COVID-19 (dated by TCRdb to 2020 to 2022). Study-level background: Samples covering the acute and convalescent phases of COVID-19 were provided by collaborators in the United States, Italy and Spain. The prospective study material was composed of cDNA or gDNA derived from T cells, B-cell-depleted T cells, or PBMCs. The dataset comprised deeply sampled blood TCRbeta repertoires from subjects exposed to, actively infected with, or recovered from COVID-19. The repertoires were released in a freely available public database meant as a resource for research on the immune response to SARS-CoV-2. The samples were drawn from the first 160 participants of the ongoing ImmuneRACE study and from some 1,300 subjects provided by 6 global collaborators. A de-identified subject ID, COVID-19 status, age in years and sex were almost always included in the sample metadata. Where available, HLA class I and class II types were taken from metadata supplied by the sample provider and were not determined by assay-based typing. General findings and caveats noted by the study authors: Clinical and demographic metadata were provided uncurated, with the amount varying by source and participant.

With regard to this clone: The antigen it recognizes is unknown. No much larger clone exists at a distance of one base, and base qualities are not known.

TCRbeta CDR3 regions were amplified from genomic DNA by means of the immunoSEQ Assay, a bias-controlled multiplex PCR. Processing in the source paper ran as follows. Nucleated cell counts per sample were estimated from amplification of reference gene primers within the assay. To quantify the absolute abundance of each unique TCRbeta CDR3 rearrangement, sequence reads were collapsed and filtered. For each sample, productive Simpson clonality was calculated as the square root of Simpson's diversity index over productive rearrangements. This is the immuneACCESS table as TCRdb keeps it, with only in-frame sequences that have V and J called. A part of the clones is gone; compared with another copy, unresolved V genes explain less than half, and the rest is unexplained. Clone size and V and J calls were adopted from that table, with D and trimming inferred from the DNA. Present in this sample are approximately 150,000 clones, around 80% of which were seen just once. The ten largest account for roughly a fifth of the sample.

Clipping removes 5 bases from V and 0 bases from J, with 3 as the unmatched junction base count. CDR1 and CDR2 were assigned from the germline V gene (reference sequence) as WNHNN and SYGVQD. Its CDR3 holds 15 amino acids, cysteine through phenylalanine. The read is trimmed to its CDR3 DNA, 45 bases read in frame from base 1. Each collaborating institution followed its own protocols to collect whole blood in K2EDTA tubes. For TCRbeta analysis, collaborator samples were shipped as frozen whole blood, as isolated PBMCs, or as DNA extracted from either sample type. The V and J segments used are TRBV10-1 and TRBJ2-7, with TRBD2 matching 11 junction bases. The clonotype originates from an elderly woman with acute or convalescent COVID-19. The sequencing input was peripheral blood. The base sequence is TGCGCCAGCAGTCCTACTAGCGGGGGCTCCTACGAGCAGTACTTC. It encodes CASSPTSGGSYEQYF.